This T cell receptor beta chain emerged from a study of cytomegalovirus exposure and HLA in healthy donors. Study results and limitations: Equally common other TCR beta chains were less clonally expanded than HLA-associated ones, a later analysis found. An assumption of roughly uniform sequencing depth across donors underlay the presence/absence analyses.

Concerning this clone itself: Its antigen is as yet unknown.

60 Vbeta and 13 Jbeta primers were used in PCR. TCRdb keeps only in-frame clones here, not all; method: immunoSEQ multiplex PCR. The sample holds 150,000 to 200,000 clones, approximately 81% seen once. Germline CDR1 is SNHLY and CDR2 is FYNNEI. This CDR3 spans 11 amino acids. The TCR originated in a woman between 18 and 29 years old in good health and CMV-seropositive. The chain links TRBV2 to TRBJ2-5, with D unresolved. With the DNA end fitting TRBJ2-7 better, the J assignment may be wrong. Sequences were obtained from PBMCs. The CDR3 bases are TGTGCCAGCGGTCTCTCCTACGAGCAGTACTTC. It yields the protein CASGLSYEQYF.